This paragraph reports one T cell receptor (beta chain). The data derive from a study of blood T cell repertoires in COVID-19. Produced via immunoSEQ multiplex PCR; TCRdb's table is partial and in-frame only. Here the sample spans fewer than 300,000 clones, 70% to 90% being singletons. Sequenced sample: PBMCs or T cells enriched from blood (not recorded which). The sequence derives from a woman aged 25 to 39 who had recovered from COVID-19.

CDR3 sequence: CAGRTSGFTDTQYF. CDR3 DNA: TGTGCCGGACGGACTAGCGGCTTCACAGATACGCAGTATTTT. This chain joins TRBV2 and TRBJ2-3; TRBD2 matches at 10 bases. CDR3 length: 14 residues. From germline, CDR1 is SNHLY and CDR2 FYNNEI. V shed 11 bases and J 2 bases; nucleotides not matched to a gene: 7.